Included here is one T cell receptor beta chain sequence, with context. Antigen unknown. This sample is drawn from a study of coeliac disease. Overall study context: High-resolution HLA typing was lacking; TRBV7-2 bias was queried instead. Study results and limitations: Few TRB amino acid sequences were shared between samples; most were unique. Known gliadin-specific TRB sequences: about 55% of the 18 coeliac samples, only 1 of 6 controls.

The data were produced by immunoSEQ multiplex PCR, yet TCRdb's version contains in-frame clones alone and is incomplete. Counted here are 4,500 to 5,500 clones, 72% occurring once; the ten biggest clones make up around 6.3%. V was clipped by 6 bases and J by 1 base, with 13 bases between them. CDR1 and CDR2 (germline): SNHLY, FYNNEI. The CDR3 sequence is 14 residues long. Cells were frozen in aliquots of 500,000, and one aliquot per fraction was sequenced. This receptor was identified in a young man with celiac disease on a gluten-free diet. The sequenced sample consisted of lymphocytes from the gut lamina propria. The chain recombines TRBV2 with TRBJ2-7; D perhaps matches TRBD2 (7 bases). The CDR3 reads CASRARGASYEQYF. In DNA, the CDR3 is TGTGCCAGCAGAGCCCGGGGGGCTTCCTACGAGCAGTACTTC.